These T cell receptor beta chains were read from a single sample in a study of control samples from healthy donors and cancer patients. Sequencing was performed with immunoSEQ multiplex PCR; in TCRdb, only in-frame clones are kept and a portion is missing. The table shows roughly 400,000 clones, with about nine tenths occurring only once. The specimen was PBMCs. The receptors here all came from a man aged 35 to 55 with head and neck cancer. The CDR3 runs from the conserved cysteine through the conserved F or W. Each record gives: D gene, V gene, J gene, clone size, CDR3 DNA, CDR3 protein. D genes are given only for firm matches. Not every row has a clone size; where given, it reads once, few, many or a size class.

d_call: TRBD2
v_call: TRBV9
j_call: TRBJ2-5
clone_size: .
cdr3_nt: TGTGCCAGCAGCGACGCCGGGGGAGGGATGCAAGAGACCCAGTACTTC
cdr3_aa: CASSDAGGGMQETQYF

d_call: TRBD1
v_call: TRBV30
j_call: TRBJ2-1
clone_size: .
cdr3_nt: TGTGCCTGGAGTAGGGACAGGGGTAATGTCGGTGAGCAGTTCTTC
cdr3_aa: CAWSRDRGNVGEQFF

d_call: .
v_call: TRBV25-1
j_call: TRBJ1-4
clone_size: .
cdr3_nt: TGTGCCAACCCGAAGGGCAGGCATGAAAAACTGTTTTTT
cdr3_aa: CANPKGRHEKLFF

d_call: TRBD2
v_call: TRBV5-1
j_call: TRBJ2-5
clone_size: .
cdr3_nt: TGCGCCAGCAGCCCTGGGACTAGCGGGGGGACCTTCAGGACCCAGTACTTC
cdr3_aa: CASSPGTSGGTFRTQYF

d_call: .
v_call: TRBV11-2
j_call: TRBJ2-7
clone_size: .
cdr3_nt: TGTGCCAGCAGCTTAGGGGCTGAGTACGAGCAGTACTTC
cdr3_aa: CASSLGAEYEQYF

d_call: .
v_call: TRBV19
j_call: TRBJ2-2
clone_size: .
cdr3_nt: TGTGCCAGTAGTATGGAGCTAGGTGTCTCCGGGGAGCTGTTTTTT
cdr3_aa: CASSMELGVSGELFF

d_call: TRBD1
v_call: TRBV11-2
j_call: TRBJ1-1
clone_size: .
cdr3_nt: TGTGCCAGCAGTGGACAGGGGGCCCGGAACACTGAAGCTTTCTTT
cdr3_aa: CASSGQGARNTEAFF

d_call: .
v_call: TRBV7-9
j_call: TRBJ2-3
clone_size: once
cdr3_nt: TGTGCCAGCAGCTTCGGGTCAGGCCAGCGTGGGGATACGCAGTATTTT
cdr3_aa: CASSFGSGQRGDTQYF

d_call: .
v_call: TRBV5-6
j_call: TRBJ2-7
clone_size: .
cdr3_nt: TGTGCCAGCAGCTCCGGGGGCTCATTCTACGAGCAGTACTTC
cdr3_aa: CASSSGGSFYEQYF

d_call: TRBD2
v_call: TRBV28
j_call: TRBJ2-4
clone_size: .
cdr3_nt: TGTGCCAGCAGTACCGGCGCGGGGGGGCACAAAAACATTCAGTACTTC
cdr3_aa: CASSTGAGGHKNIQYF